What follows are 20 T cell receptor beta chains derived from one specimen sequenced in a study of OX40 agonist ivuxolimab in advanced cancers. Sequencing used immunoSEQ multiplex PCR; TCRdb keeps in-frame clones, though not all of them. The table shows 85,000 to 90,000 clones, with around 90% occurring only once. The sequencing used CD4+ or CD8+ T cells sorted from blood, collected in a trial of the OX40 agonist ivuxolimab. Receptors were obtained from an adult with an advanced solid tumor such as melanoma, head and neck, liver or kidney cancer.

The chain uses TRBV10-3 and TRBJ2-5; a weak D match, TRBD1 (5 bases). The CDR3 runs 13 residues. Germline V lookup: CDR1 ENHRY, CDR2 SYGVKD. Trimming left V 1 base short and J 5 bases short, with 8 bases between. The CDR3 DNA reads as TGTGCCATCAGTGAGTTACCAGGGGAGACCCAGTACTTC. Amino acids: CAISELPGETQYF.

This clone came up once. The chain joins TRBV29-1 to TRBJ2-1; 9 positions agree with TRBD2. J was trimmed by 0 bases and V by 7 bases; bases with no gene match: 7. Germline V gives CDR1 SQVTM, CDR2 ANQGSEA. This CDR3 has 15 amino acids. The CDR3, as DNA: TGCAGCGGGCGGGAGGGCCCGAGCTCCTACAATGAGCAGTTCTTC. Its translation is CSGREGPSSYNEQFF.

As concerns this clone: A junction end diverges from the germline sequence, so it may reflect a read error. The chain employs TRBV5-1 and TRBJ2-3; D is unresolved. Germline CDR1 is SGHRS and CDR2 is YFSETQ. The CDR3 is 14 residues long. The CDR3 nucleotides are TGTGCCAGCAGCTTGTACATCGACTTGGATACGCAGTATTTT. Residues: CASSLYIDLDTQYF.

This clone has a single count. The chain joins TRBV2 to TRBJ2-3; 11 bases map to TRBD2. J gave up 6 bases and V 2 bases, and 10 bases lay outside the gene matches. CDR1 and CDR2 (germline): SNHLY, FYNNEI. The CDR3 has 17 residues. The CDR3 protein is CASSEPDRLAGYDTQYF. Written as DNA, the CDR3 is TGTGCCAGCAGTGAACCGGACCGACTAGCGGGATACGATACGCAGTATTTT. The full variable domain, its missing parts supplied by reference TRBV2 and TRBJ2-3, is EPEVTQTPSHQVTQMGQEVILRCVPISNHLYFYWYRQILGQKVEFLVSFYNNEISEKSEIFDDQFSVERPDGSNFTLKIRSTKLEDSAMYFCASSEPDRLAGYDTQYFGPGTRLTVL.

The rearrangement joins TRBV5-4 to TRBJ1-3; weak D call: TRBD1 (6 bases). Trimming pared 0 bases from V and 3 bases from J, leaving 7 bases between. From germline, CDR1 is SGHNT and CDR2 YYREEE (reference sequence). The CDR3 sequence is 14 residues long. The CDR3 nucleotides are TGTGCCAGCAGCTTGGGACAGGTTGGAAACACCATATATTTT. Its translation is CASSLGQVGNTIYF.

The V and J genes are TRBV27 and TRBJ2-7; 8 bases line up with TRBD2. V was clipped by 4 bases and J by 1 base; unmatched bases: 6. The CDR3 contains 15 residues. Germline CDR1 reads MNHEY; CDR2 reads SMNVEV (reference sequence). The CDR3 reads CASSSASGSSYEQYF. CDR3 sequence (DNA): TGTGCCAGCAGTTCGGCTAGCGGGTCTTCCTACGAGCAGTACTTC.

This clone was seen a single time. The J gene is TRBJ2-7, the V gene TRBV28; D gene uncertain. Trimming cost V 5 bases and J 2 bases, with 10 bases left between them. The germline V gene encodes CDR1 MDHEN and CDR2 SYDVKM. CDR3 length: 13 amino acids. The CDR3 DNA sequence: TGTGCCAGCAGTCAAGGGCCTACCTACGAGCAGTACTTC. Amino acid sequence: CASSQGPTYEQYF.

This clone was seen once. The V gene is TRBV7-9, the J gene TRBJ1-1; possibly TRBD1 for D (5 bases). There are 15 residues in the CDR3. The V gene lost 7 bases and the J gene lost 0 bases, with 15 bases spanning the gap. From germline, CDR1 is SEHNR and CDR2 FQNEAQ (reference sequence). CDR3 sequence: CASNEGSLMNTEAFF. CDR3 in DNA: TGTGCCAGCAACGAGGGGAGCCTCATGAACACTGAAGCTTTCTTT. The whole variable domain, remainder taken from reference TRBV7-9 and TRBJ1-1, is DTGVSQNPRHKITKRGQNVTFRCDPISEHNRLYWYRQTLGQGPEFLTYFQNEAQLEKSRLLSDRFSAERPKGSFSTLEIQRTEQGDSAMYLCASNEGSLMNTEAFFGQGTRLTVV.

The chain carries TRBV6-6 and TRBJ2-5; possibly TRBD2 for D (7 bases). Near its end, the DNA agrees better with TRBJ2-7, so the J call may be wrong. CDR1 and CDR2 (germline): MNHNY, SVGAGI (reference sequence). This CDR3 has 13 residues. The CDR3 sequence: CASRRGGTYEQYF. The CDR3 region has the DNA TGTGCCAGCAGAAGGGGGGGGACCTACGAGCAGTACTTC.

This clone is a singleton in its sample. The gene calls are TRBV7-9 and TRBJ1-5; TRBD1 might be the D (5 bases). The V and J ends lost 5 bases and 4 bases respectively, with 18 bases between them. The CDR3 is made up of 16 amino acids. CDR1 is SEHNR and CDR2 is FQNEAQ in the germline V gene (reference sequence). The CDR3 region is CASSPPGWTPNQPQHF. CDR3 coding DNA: TGTGCCAGCAGCCCCCCTGGCTGGACACCAAATCAGCCCCAGCATTTT.

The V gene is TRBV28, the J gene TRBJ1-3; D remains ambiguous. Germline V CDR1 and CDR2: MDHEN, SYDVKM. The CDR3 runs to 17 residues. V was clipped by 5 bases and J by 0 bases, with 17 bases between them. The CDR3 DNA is TGTGCCAGCAGTATTATTGGGGAGACGCTCTCTGGAAACACCATATATTTT. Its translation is CASSIIGETLSGNTIYF.

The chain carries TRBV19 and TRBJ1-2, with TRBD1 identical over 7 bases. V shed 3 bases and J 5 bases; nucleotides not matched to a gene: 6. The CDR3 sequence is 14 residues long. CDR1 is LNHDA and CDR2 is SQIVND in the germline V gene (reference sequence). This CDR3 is CASSIQDRIYGYTF. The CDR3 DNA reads TGTGCCAGTAGTATTCAGGACAGGATATATGGCTACACCTTC.

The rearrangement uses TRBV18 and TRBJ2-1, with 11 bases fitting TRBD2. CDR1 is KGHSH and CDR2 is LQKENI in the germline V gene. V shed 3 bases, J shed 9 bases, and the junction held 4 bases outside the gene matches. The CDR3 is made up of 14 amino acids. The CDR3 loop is CASSPGLADGEQFF. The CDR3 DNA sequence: TGTGCCAGCTCACCGGGACTAGCGGACGGTGAGCAGTTCTTC. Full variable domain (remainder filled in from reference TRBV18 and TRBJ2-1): NAGVMQNPRHLVRRRGQEARLRCSPMKGHSHVYWYRQLPEEGLKFMVYLQKENIIDESGMPKERFSAEFPKEGPSILRIQQVVRGDSAAYFCASSPGLADGEQFFGPGTRLTVL.

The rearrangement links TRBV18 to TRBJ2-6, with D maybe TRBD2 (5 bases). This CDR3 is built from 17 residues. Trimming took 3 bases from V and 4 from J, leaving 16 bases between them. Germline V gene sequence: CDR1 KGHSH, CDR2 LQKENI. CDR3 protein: CASSPGAGPAGANVLTF. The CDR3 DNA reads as TGTGCCAGCTCACCGGGAGCCGGGCCTGCCGGGGCCAACGTCCTGACTTTC. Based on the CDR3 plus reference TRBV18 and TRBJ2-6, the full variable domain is NAGVMQNPRHLVRRRGQEARLRCSPMKGHSHVYWYRQLPEEGLKFMVYLQKENIIDESGMPKERFSAEFPKEGPSILRIQQVVRGDSAAYFCASSPGAGPAGANVLTFGAGSRLTVL.

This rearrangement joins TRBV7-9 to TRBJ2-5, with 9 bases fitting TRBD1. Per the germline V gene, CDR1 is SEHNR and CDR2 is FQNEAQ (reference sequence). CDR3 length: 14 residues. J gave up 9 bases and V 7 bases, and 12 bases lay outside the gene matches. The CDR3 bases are TGTGCCAGCACCGGACAGGGGAGAACCGAACCCCAGTACTTC. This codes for CASTGQGRTEPQYF. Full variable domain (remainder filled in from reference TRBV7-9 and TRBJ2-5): DTGVSQNPRHKITKRGQNVTFRCDPISEHNRLYWYRQTLGQGPEFLTYFQNEAQLEKSRLLSDRFSAERPKGSFSTLEIQRTEQGDSAMYLCASTGQGRTEPQYFGPGTRLLVL.

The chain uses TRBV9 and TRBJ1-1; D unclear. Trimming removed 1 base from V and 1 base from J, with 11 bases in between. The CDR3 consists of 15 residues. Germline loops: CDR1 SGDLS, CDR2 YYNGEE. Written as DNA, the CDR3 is TGTGCCAGCAGCGTAAGTCTGGCCGGGAACACTGAAGCTTTCTTT. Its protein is CASSVSLAGNTEAFF.

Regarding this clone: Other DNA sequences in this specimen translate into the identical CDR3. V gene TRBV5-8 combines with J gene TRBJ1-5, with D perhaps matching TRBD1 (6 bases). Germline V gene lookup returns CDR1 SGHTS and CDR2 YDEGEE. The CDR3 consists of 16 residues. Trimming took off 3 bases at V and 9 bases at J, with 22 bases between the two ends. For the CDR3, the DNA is TGTGCCAGCAGCTGGAGGACGGGGGGCAGTACCGGGCCCCAGCATTTT. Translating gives CASSWRTGGSTGPQHF.

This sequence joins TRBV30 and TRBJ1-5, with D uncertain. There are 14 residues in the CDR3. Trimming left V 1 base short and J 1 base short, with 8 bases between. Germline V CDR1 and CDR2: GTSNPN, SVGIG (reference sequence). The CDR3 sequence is CAWSAKGSNQPQHF. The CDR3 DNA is TGTGCCTGGAGTGCAAAGGGAAGCAATCAGCCCCAGCATTTT. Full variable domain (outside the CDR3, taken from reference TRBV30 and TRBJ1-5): SQTIHQWPATLVQPVGSPLSLECTVEGTSNPNLYWYRQAAGRGLQLLFYSVGIGQISSEVPQNLSASRPQDRQFILSSKKLLLSDSGFYLCAWSAKGSNQPQHFGDGTRLSIL.

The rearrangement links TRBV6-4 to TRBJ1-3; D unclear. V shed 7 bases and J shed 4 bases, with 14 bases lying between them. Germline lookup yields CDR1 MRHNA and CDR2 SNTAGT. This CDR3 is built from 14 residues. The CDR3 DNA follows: TGTGCCAGCACCCCTGTGGATCCGGGAAACACCATATATTTT. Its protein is CASTPVDPGNTIYF.

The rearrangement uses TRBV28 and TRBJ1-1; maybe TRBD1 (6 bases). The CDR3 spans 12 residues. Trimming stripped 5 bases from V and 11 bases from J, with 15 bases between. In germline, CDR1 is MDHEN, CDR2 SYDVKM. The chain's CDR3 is CASSRGARSAFF. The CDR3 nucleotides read TGTGCCAGCAGTCGGGGGGCGCGGTCGGCTTTCTTT.